This T cell receptor beta chain was obtained from a study of blood T cell repertoires in COVID-19. Looking at the study overall: PBMCs, B-cell-depleted T cells, or T cells were the source of the cDNA or gDNA that made up the material.

TCRdb keeps only in-frame clones here, not all; method: immunoSEQ multiplex PCR. The sample carries roughly 130,000 clones, almost 85% recorded once. The CDR3 runs 13 residues. The J segment lost 6 bases and the V segment lost 3 bases, leaving 2 bases of the junction unmatched. This receptor was identified in a woman aged 30 to 39 who had recovered from COVID-19. What was sequenced was peripheral blood. The rearrangement uses TRBV12-3 or TRBV12-4 and TRBJ2-3, with 8 bases fitting TRBD2. CDR3 region: CASSLGLGDTQYF. CDR3 nucleotide sequence: TGTGCCAGCAGTTTGGGACTAGGGGATACGCAGTATTTT.